Each of the 20 T cell receptor beta chains below was sequenced from the same sample in a study of CD8+ T cells in alopecia areata. Investigators isolated RNA and reverse transcribed it into cDNA to act as the sequencing template. Sequencing was performed with immunoSEQ multiplex PCR; in TCRdb, only in-frame clones are kept and a portion is missing. This table holds 200,000 or so clones, 40% to 45% found once. Regarding treatment: oral pan-JAK inhibitor, 5-10 mg twice daily. Sequencing used CD4+ T cells sorted from blood, obtained at approximately week 36, from a patient treated with tofacitinib. These receptor sequences come from a human donor with alopecia areata.

This chain uses TRBV29-1 with TRBJ1-2; 10 nucleotides align to TRBD1. V was clipped by 4 bases and J by 7 bases; unmatched bases: 6. Germline loops: CDR1 SQVTM, CDR2 ANQGSEA. The CDR3 has 13 residues. DNA of the CDR3: TGCAGCGTTGGACAGGGGGCCGGTGGTGGCTACACCTTC. Its protein is CSVGQGAGGGYTF.

The V and J genes are TRBV4-3 and TRBJ2-2, with 8 positions matching TRBD2. The J segment lost 5 bases and the V segment lost 1 base, leaving 6 bases of the junction unmatched. The CDR3 is 16 residues long. Germline lookup yields CDR1 LGHNA and CDR2 YSLEER. The CDR3 region is CASSQGERESTGELFF. For the CDR3, the DNA is TGCGCCAGCAGCCAAGGGGAGCGGGAGAGTACCGGGGAGCTGTTTTTT.

This chain joins TRBV29-1 and TRBJ2-3; 13 nucleotides align to TRBD2. Germline trimming cut 6 bases from V and 5 bases from J; bases unmatched to any gene: 5. The CDR3 is made up of 14 amino acids. The germline V gene encodes CDR1 SQVTM and CDR2 ANQGSEA. The CDR3 DNA sequence: TGCAGCGTGGGGACTAGCGGGGCCAGAGATACGCAGTATTTT. Its translation is CSVGTSGARDTQYF.

The chain uses TRBV27 and TRBJ2-2; D may be TRBD2 (6 bases). The germline gives CDR1 MNHEY, CDR2 SMNVEV (reference sequence). V was clipped by 5 bases and J by 9 bases, with 25 bases between them. This CDR3 has 17 amino acids. The CDR3 is CASSPVGTLAVGRELFF. Written as DNA, the CDR3 is TGTGCCAGCAGTCCGGTAGGGACTCTCGCTGTCGGTAGGGAGCTGTTTTTT.

The rearrangement joins TRBV7-2 to TRBJ2-1; D gene unclear. Germline V gene data show CDR1 as SGHTA and CDR2 as FQGNSA. V lost 6 bases to trimming and J lost 1 base, with 4 bases between them. The CDR3 extends over 12 amino acids. CDR3 sequence reads: CASRISYNEQFF. The CDR3 coding sequence is TGTGCCAGCAGAATATCCTACAATGAGCAGTTCTTC.

This clone occurred a few times. The chain uses TRBV29-1 and TRBJ2-3, with a weak D call TRBD2 (7 bases). V shed 8 bases and J shed 2 bases, with 14 bases lying between them. Germline CDR1 SQVTM, CDR2 ANQGSEA. CDR3 length equals 13 residues. The CDR3 coding sequence is TGCAGCTCCATGGGGGGGCTCACAGATACGCAGTATTTT. Protein product: CSSMGGLTDTQYF.

The rearrangement joins TRBV29-1 to TRBJ2-1; 10 bases agree with TRBD2. V trimming: 6 bases; J trimming: 4 bases; junction bases outside the gene matches: 6. Germline V gene lookup returns CDR1 SQVTM and CDR2 ANQGSEA. The CDR3 extends over 14 amino acids. CDR3 bases: TGCAGCGTCATTAGCGGGAGGCGTTACAATGAGCAGTTCTTC. It yields the protein CSVISGRRYNEQFF.

The table lists this clone with many counts. This rearrangement joins TRBV7-8 to TRBJ2-1; D not resolved. V lost 11 bases to trimming and J lost 8 bases, with 10 bases between them. The CDR3 has 10 residues. Germline V lookup: CDR1 SGHVS, CDR2 FQNEAQ. DNA of the CDR3: TGTGCCGGATGGACCTATGAGCAGTTCTTC. Protein product: CAGWTYEQFF.

This chain joins TRBV27 and TRBJ1-4, with 9 bases lining up with TRBD1. Germline values: CDR1 MNHEY, CDR2 SMNVEV (reference sequence). The CDR3 runs 15 residues. The ends lost 5 bases at V and 8 bases at J; junction bases unmatched: 9. The CDR3 region is CASSPLTGGDEKLFF. In DNA form, the CDR3 reads TGTGCCAGCAGTCCATTGACAGGGGGGGACGAAAAACTGTTTTTT.

The chain joins TRBV5-4 to TRBJ2-6; D perhaps matches TRBD2 (5 bases). The CDR3 covers 12 residues. The V and J ends lost 4 bases and 14 bases respectively, with 13 bases between them. Germline CDR1 is SGHNT and CDR2 is YYREEE (reference sequence). Written as DNA, the CDR3 is TGTGCCAGCAGCGGCAGCATGGACTTCCTGACTTTC. Residues: CASSGSMDFLTF.

V is TRBV9 and J is TRBJ2-3; a weak D match, TRBD1 (5 bases). The germline V gene encodes CDR1 SGDLS and CDR2 YYNGEE. Trimming shortened V by 0 bases and J by 3 bases, and 8 bases separated the two germline ends. The CDR3 has 14 amino acids. DNA for the CDR3: TGTGCCAGCAGCGTAGTCGACAGAACAGATACGCAGTATTTT. Its protein product is CASSVVDRTDTQYF.

This clone occurred a few times. The chain employs TRBV9 and TRBJ2-5; D ambiguous. This CDR3 region has 13 residues. Per germline, CDR1 SGDLS and CDR2 YYNGEE. V lost 3 bases and J lost 2, with 8 bases in between. CDR3 in amino acids: CASSAGLQETQYF. DNA for the CDR3: TGTGCCAGCAGCGCCGGGTTACAAGAGACCCAGTACTTC.

The V gene is TRBV7-9, the J gene TRBJ1-1, with D unclear. Looked up from germline, CDR1 is SEHNR and CDR2 is FQNEAQ (reference sequence). The CDR3 sequence is 14 residues long. V dropped 5 bases and J dropped 1 base, with 11 bases sitting between them. The CDR3: CASSAGPANTEAFF. In DNA, the CDR3 is TGTGCCAGCAGCGCCGGGCCCGCGAACACTGAAGCTTTCTTT.

This sequence joins TRBV6-5 and TRBJ2-5; D gene uncertain. V was trimmed by 7 bases and J by 5 bases, leaving 20 bases between them. The germline gives CDR1 MNHEY, CDR2 SVGAGI. CDR3 size: 15 residues. The CDR3 region has the DNA TGTGCCAGCAACCCTCCCGGCTCAGCTCGGGAGACCCAGTACTTC. Residues: CASNPPGSARETQYF.

In this sample, this clone turned up a few times. This chain links TRBV7-2 with TRBJ2-3; unclear D gene. The CDR3 runs to 13 residues. Germline V lookup: CDR1 SGHTA, CDR2 FQGNSA. Between the trimmed V and J ends, which lost 0 bases and 4 bases, there was a span of 5 bases. The DNA of the CDR3 is TGTGCCAGCAGCTTAGCAGGGCCAGATACGCAGTATTTT. Translating it yields CASSLAGPDTQYF. Full variable domain (outside the CDR3, taken from reference TRBV7-2 and TRBJ2-3): GAGVSQSPSNKVTEKGKDVELRCDPISGHTALYWYRQSLGQGLEFLIYFQGNSAPDKSGLPSDRFSAERTGGSVSTLTIQRTQQEDSAVYLCASSLAGPDTQYFGPGTRLTVL.

V is TRBV7-3 and J is TRBJ1-2; D ambiguous. V dropped 4 bases and J dropped 8 bases, with 14 bases sitting between them. Germline lookup yields CDR1 SGHTA and CDR2 FQGTGA. This CDR3 is built from 13 residues. Written as DNA, the CDR3 is TGTGCCAGCAGCTACAGACGGGGTACGGGCTACACCTTC. Encoded protein: CASSYRRGTGYTF.

This rearrangement joins TRBV28 to TRBJ2-2, with D perhaps TRBD1 or TRBD2 (6 bases each). The CDR3 spans 15 residues. Germline V gene lookup returns CDR1 MDHEN and CDR2 SYDVKM. V dropped 4 bases and J dropped 4 bases, with 13 bases sitting between them. The CDR3 spells CASSSGGRGTGELFF. CDR3 sequence (DNA): TGTGCCAGCAGTTCCGGGGGCCGCGGCACCGGGGAGCTGTTTTTT. Full variable domain (missing parts from reference TRBV28 and TRBJ2-2): DVKVTQSSRYLVKRTGEKVFLECVQDMDHENMFWYRQDPGLGLRLIYFSYDVKMKEKGDIPEGYSVSREKKERFSLILESASTNQTSMYLCASSSGGRGTGELFFGEGSRLTVL.

The J gene is TRBJ2-2, the V gene TRBV12-5, with D tentatively TRBD2 (6 bases). Trimming removed 7 bases from V and 2 bases from J, with 14 bases in between. The CDR3 extends over 15 amino acids. Germline V lookup: CDR1 LGHNT, CDR2 FRNRAP. The CDR3 coding sequence is TGTGCTAGTGCCTCGGGACTCATAAACACCGGGGAGCTGTTTTTT. Translated, it gives CASASGLINTGELFF.

This CDR3 is CASSLTGQGTEQFF. Here the CDR3 DNA reads TGTGCCAGCAGCTTAACTGGACAGGGAACTGAGCAGTTCTTC. The chain recombines TRBV7-8 with TRBJ2-1; TRBD1 aligns across 8 bases. Germline CDR1 is SGHVS and CDR2 is FQNEAQ. This CDR3 is built from 14 residues. Unmatched junction bases numbered 6, after V lost 2 bases and J lost 9 bases.

The chain combines TRBV5-1 with TRBJ2-1; 10 bases agree with TRBD2. Germline V gives CDR1 SGHRS, CDR2 YFSETQ. V lost 3 bases, J lost 10 bases, and 1 base stayed unmatched. The CDR3 has 12 amino acids. CDR3 loop: CASSWTSGEQFF. The CDR3 DNA is TGCGCCAGCAGCTGGACTAGCGGAGAGCAGTTCTTC.